A single sample is the source of the 27 T cell receptor beta chains below, sequenced in a study of T cells after yellow fever vaccination. Using its own MiXCR run on the 5' RACE reads, TCRdb lists one record per CDR3 protein. The repertoire has 350,000 to 450,000 distinct CDR3 sequences, around 20% of them found once; the top ten carry roughly a sixth. Sample: PBMCs, taken before the yellow fever booster vaccination. The origin of the receptors is a man in his late teens or twenties who received the YFV17D yellow fever vaccine.

The V gene is TRBV18, the J gene TRBJ2-1; D uncertain. The germline V gene encodes CDR1 KGHSH and CDR2 LQKENI. This CDR3 spans 15 amino acids. V was clipped by 3 bases and J by 9 bases, with 18 bases between them. The CDR3 region has the DNA TGTGCCAGCTCACCCGAAGACGCCATGAGGACTGAGCAGTTCTTC. Translation gives CASSPEDAMRTEQFF.

V usage is TRBV4-1 and J usage is TRBJ1-5, with 8 bases that match TRBD1. Unmatched junction bases numbered 9, after V lost 2 bases and J lost 6 bases. This CDR3 has 16 residues. In germline, CDR1 is MGHRA, CDR2 YSYEKL. CDR3 amino acids: CASSQRIRDRFQPQHF. The DNA for the CDR3 is TGCGCCAGCAGCCAACGAATCCGGGACAGGTTTCAGCCCCAGCATTTT.

This clonotype was observed a handful of times. This chain joins TRBV6-8 and TRBJ2-3; tentatively, D is TRBD1 (5 bases). The CDR3 spans 14 residues. Germline CDR1 MNHGY, CDR2 SAAAGT. V was shortened by 8 bases and J by 6 bases, with 18 bases between the two germline ends. In DNA, the CDR3 is TGTGCCAGCTCCCAGGTGAAGGCAGGGGATACGCAGTATTTT. This sequence encodes CASSQVKAGDTQYF.

This clonotype has just a few counts. This chain joins TRBV6-5 and TRBJ1-4; TRBD1 might be the D (5 bases). V lost 2 bases to trimming and J lost 0 bases, with 7 bases between them. The CDR3 spans 15 residues. Germline loops: CDR1 MNHEY, CDR2 SVGAGI. CDR3 region: CASSYGQTTNEKLFF. The CDR3 DNA follows: TGTGCCAGCAGTTACGGACAAACAACTAATGAAAAACTGTTTTTT.

In its sample, this clonotype was seen a few times. The chain recombines TRBV7-9 with TRBJ2-3; 7 nucleotides agree with TRBD1. V was pared by 0 bases and J by 4 bases, with 7 bases of the junction left unmatched. CDR1 is SEHNR and CDR2 is FQNEAQ in the germline V gene (reference sequence). The CDR3 is made up of 16 amino acids. CDR3 bases: TGTGCCAGCAGCTTAGCGCAGTACAGGGGTGCAGATACGCAGTATTTT. It codes for CASSLAQYRGADTQYF.

This clonotype was seen a single time. V is TRBV7-8 and J is TRBJ2-1; 11 bases are a match to TRBD2. The CDR3 contains 18 residues. V trimming: 5 bases; J trimming: 1 base; junction bases outside the gene matches: 10. Germline assignment: CDR1 SGHVS and CDR2 FQNEAQ. The CDR3 sequence is CASSRNSGGAPSYNEQFF. The CDR3 coding sequence is TGTGCCAGCAGCCGGAATAGCGGGGGGGCTCCATCCTACAATGAGCAGTTCTTC.

The chain recombines TRBV15 with TRBJ2-5, with a weak D call TRBD2 (6 bases). This CDR3 contains 14 residues. Germline-derived CDR1 and CDR2 are LNHNV and YYDKDF (reference sequence). V was trimmed by 2 bases and J by 2 bases, leaving 9 bases between them. The CDR3: CATSRTSSQETQYF. For the CDR3, the DNA is TGTGCCACCAGCAGAACTAGCAGTCAAGAGACCCAGTACTTC.

This clonotype was counted only a few times. This chain links TRBV9 with TRBJ1-5; TRBD1 might be the D (6 bases). Trimming removed 3 bases at V and 3 bases at J, with 13 bases between. Germline loops: CDR1 SGDLS, CDR2 YYNGEE. The CDR3 spans 15 residues. The DNA of the CDR3 is TGTGCCAGCAGCGCCCTAGGGGGGACCAATCAGCCCCAGCATTTT. Its translation: CASSALGGTNQPQHF.

The V call is TRBV20-1, the J call TRBJ2-1; maybe TRBD2 (6 bases). Deletions cut 0 bases from V and 0 bases from J, with 9 bases between. Germline loops: CDR1 DFQATT, CDR2 SNEGSKA (reference sequence). The CDR3 length is 15 residues. The chain's CDR3 is CSARDMGGSYNEQFF. CDR3 DNA sequence: TGCAGTGCTAGAGATATGGGGGGCTCCTACAATGAGCAGTTCTTC.

The chain has TRBV2 and TRBJ1-4; the D is unclear. This CDR3 contains 15 residues. Germline CDR1 and CDR2: SNHLY and FYNNEI. The germline V and J ends were trimmed by 3 bases and 4 bases, with 12 bases remaining between them. The CDR3 coding sequence is TGTGCCAGCAGTGATGACGGAGGGTTTAATGAAAAACTGTTTTTT. Translation: CASSDDGGFNEKLFF.

This clonotype was observed a handful of times. The chain has TRBV7-2 and TRBJ2-7; D is unclear. The V gene lost 2 bases and the J gene lost 2 bases, with 7 bases spanning the gap. The germline V gene has CDR1 SGHTA and CDR2 FQGNSA. This CDR3 region has 13 residues. Here the CDR3 reads CASSLTFTYEQYF. CDR3 nucleotides: TGTGCCAGCAGCTTAACTTTTACCTACGAGCAGTACTTC.

This clonotype was seen only a few times. The rearrangement joins TRBV20-1 to TRBJ1-2; D not resolved. CDR1 is DFQATT and CDR2 is SNEGSKA in the germline V gene (reference sequence). This CDR3 region has 14 residues. V dropped 6 bases and J dropped 4 bases, with 18 bases sitting between them. The DNA for the CDR3 is TGCAGTGCGTCCTCCGCGGGCGGGTTCTATGGCTACACCTTC. Its translation is CSASSAGGFYGYTF.

This clonotype was observed a few times. The rearrangement links TRBV7-3 to TRBJ2-2; TRBD1 aligns across 7 bases. There are 22 residues in the CDR3. The germline CDR1 and CDR2 sequences are SGHTA and FQGTGA. With V trimmed by 2 bases and J by 1 base, 22 bases remained unmatched. CDR3 bases: TGTGCCAGCAGCTTACCCGGGACCATTCTTCGACAGGGCGCTATGAACACCGGGGAGCTGTTTTTT. Amino acids: CASSLPGTILRQGAMNTGELFF.

This clonotype showed up just once. The chain joins TRBV20-1 to TRBJ2-7; 8 bases are shared with TRBD1. Germline V gives CDR1 DFQATT, CDR2 SNEGSKA (reference sequence). V lost 4 bases, J lost 0 bases, and 2 bases stayed unmatched. The CDR3 has 13 residues. The CDR3 coding sequence is TGCAGTGCTAACAGGGGGTCCTCCTACGAGCAGTACGTC. Amino acid sequence: CSANRGSSYEQYV.

Many counts were recorded for this clonotype. The V and J genes are TRBV4-3 and TRBJ2-7, with no clear D. The V end lost 0 bases, the J end lost 5 bases, and 14 bases lay between the germline ends. CDR3 length: 15 amino acids. The germline gives CDR1 LGHNA, CDR2 YSLEER. The CDR3, as DNA: TGCGCCAGCAGCCAAGATTTGGTGGAACAGAACGAGCAGTACTTC. Its translation is CASSQDLVEQNEQYF.

This sequence joins TRBV10-3 and TRBJ1-6; D remains unclear. Germline lookup yields CDR1 ENHRY and CDR2 SYGVKD. Deletions cut 3 bases from V and 0 bases from J, with 12 bases between. CDR3 length: 17 amino acids. For the CDR3, the DNA is TGTGCCATCAGTGAATTAGAGAGAAGCTCCTATAATTCACCCCTCCACTTT. Translation: CAISELERSSYNSPLHF.

This clonotype was picked up a small number of times. The chain links TRBV6-1 to TRBJ2-6; the match to TRBD1 covers 7 bases. This CDR3 comprises 14 residues. V trimming: 8 bases; J trimming: 2 bases; junction bases outside the gene matches: 3. Germline CDR1 MNHNS, CDR2 SASEGT. This CDR3 is CASGTGAGANVLTF. The CDR3 coding sequence is TGTGCCAGCGGAACAGGGGCTGGGGCCAACGTCCTGACTTTC.

This clonotype was seen a handful of times. The genes are TRBV20-1 and TRBJ2-1; D not certain. CDR3 length equals 14 residues. Germline V gene sequence: CDR1 DFQATT, CDR2 SNEGSKA (reference sequence). V lost 3 bases to trimming and J lost 0 bases, with 9 bases between them. The CDR3 nucleotides are TGCAGTGCTAGCCGCCCCAGCTCCTACAATGAGCAGTTCTTC. Translated: CSASRPSSYNEQFF.

The chain carries TRBV11-1 and TRBJ2-1; no firm D call. Germline values: CDR1 SGHAT, CDR2 FQDESV (reference sequence). The ends were cut back, 7 bases at V and 1 base at J, with 14 bases in the middle. The CDR3 loop spans 15 amino acids. CDR3 sequence (DNA): TGTGCCAGCACCACCTGGATTGGGTCCTACAATGAGCAGTTCTTC. Its protein product is CASTTWIGSYNEQFF.

Turning to this clonotype: One junction end does not reproduce the germline sequence, and a read error may be involved. The rearrangement uses TRBV4-3 and TRBJ2-7; either TRBD1 or TRBD2 may fit D (5 bases each). The germline CDR1 and CDR2 sequences are LGHNA and YSLEER. The CDR3 is made up of 15 amino acids. The CDR3 is CDSSQWDGCSYEQYF. In nucleotides, the CDR3 is TGCGACAGCAGCCAATGGGACGGGTGCTCCTACGAGCAGTACTTC.

The CDR3 protein is CATSRGRGIDYNEQFF. In nucleotides, the CDR3 is TGTGCCACCAGCAGGGGACGGGGGATAGACTACAATGAGCAGTTCTTC. The chain recombines TRBV15 with TRBJ2-1; the D gene is possibly TRBD2 (6 bases). This CDR3 comprises 16 residues. The germline CDR1 and CDR2 sequences are LNHNV and YYDKDF (reference sequence). Trimming shortened V by 3 bases and J by 3 bases, and 15 bases separated the two germline ends.

A few counts support this clonotype. V is TRBV21-1 and J is TRBJ2-5. TRBV21-1 is a pseudogene locus. The CDR3 extends over 14 amino acids. CDR3 amino acids: CASSKVGPQETQYF. The CDR3 bases are TGTGCCAGCAGCAAAGTCGGACCTCAAGAGACCCAGTACTTC.

This clonotype has only a few counts. This chain connects TRBV20-1 to TRBJ1-6, with a possible D match to TRBD1 (6 bases). CDR3 size: 14 residues. V lost 3 bases and J 7 bases, leaving 13 bases between the germline ends. Per germline, CDR1 DFQATT and CDR2 SNEGSKA (reference sequence). For the CDR3, the DNA is TGCAGTGCTAGTGGTGGGGGCATGAATTCACCCCTCCACTTT. Amino acid sequence: CSASGGGMNSPLHF.

This clonotype was seen a handful of times. The rearrangement links TRBV5-1 to TRBJ1-4; maybe TRBD1 (5 bases). The CDR3 length is 14 residues. In germline, CDR1 is SGHRS, CDR2 YFSETQ. Deletions cut 3 bases from V and 3 bases from J, with 9 bases between. The CDR3 nucleotides read TGCGCCAGCAGCTACGCGGGACCTAATGAAAAACTGTTTTTT. It encodes CASSYAGPNEKLFF.

In its sample, this clonotype was seen many times. The DNA of the CDR3 is TGCGCCAGCAGCCCGCCGTTACTCGAGACCCAGTACTTC. This sequence encodes CASSPPLLETQYF. The V call is TRBV4-1, the J call TRBJ2-5; D unresolved. Germline V gene data show CDR1 as MGHRA and CDR2 as YSYEKL. Trimming removed 4 bases from V and 5 bases from J, with 11 bases in between. The CDR3 runs 13 residues.

This clonotype has a handful of counts. The V call is TRBV7-2, the J call TRBJ2-4; D possibly corresponds to TRBD2 (6 bases). The CDR3 totals 14 residues. Germline loops: CDR1 SGHTA, CDR2 FQGNSA. The V gene lost 0 bases and the J gene lost 5 bases, with 8 bases spanning the gap. In DNA, the CDR3 is TGTGCCAGCAGCTTAGCCCCTAGCGAAAACATTCAGTACTTC. It encodes CASSLAPSENIQYF.

This clonotype was seen just once. This rearrangement joins TRBV4-1 to TRBJ1-1; perhaps TRBD1 as D (5 bases). The CDR3 has 15 residues. V was trimmed by 2 bases and J by 4 bases, leaving 14 bases between them. Germline-derived CDR1 and CDR2 are MGHRA and YSYEKL. CDR3 protein: CASSQTRARSTEAFF. CDR3 coding DNA: TGCGCCAGCAGCCAAACCAGGGCGCGGAGCACTGAAGCTTTCTTT.